The T cell receptor beta chain under discussion was sequenced for a study of T cell responses to AZD1222 COVID-19 vaccine. At the level of the study: Second-dose timings of about 4 or about 12 weeks were pooled. Whole-study results and caveats: None of the repertoires were sampled until the peak T cell response had passed. The study reported that nearly half of spike-specific TCRs target unmutated variant regions. There were mostly white British donors and more females than males, and clonal diversity was possibly underestimated.

This table comes from immunoSEQ multiplex PCR, and its TCRdb copy is limited to in-frame clones, with some not included. The sample lists 90,000 to 150,000 clones, around 87% seen once, with less than 4% in the top ten. Concerning this clone itself: What it binds is not known.

Looked up from germline, CDR1 is SGHRS and CDR2 is YFSETQ. V was shortened by 2 bases and J by 2 bases, with 11 bases between the two germline ends. CDR3 size: 16 residues. The clonotype was recovered from an adult in good health. The specimen comprised peripheral blood, sampled on day 0 of AZD1222 vaccination. This chain connects TRBV5-1 to TRBJ1-6; possibly TRBD1 for D (6 bases). CDR3 sequence reads: CASSFGGRTYNSPLHF. CDR3 DNA sequence: TGCGCCAGCAGCTTTGGGGGGCGAACCTATAATTCACCCCTCCACTTT. The full variable domain, its missing parts supplied by reference TRBV5-1 and TRBJ1-6, is KAGVTQTPRYLIKTRGQQVTLSCSPISGHRSVSWYQQTPGQGLQFLFEYFSETQRNKGNFPGRFSGRQFSNSRSEMNVSTLELGDSALYLCASSFGGRTYNSPLHFGNGTRLTVT.